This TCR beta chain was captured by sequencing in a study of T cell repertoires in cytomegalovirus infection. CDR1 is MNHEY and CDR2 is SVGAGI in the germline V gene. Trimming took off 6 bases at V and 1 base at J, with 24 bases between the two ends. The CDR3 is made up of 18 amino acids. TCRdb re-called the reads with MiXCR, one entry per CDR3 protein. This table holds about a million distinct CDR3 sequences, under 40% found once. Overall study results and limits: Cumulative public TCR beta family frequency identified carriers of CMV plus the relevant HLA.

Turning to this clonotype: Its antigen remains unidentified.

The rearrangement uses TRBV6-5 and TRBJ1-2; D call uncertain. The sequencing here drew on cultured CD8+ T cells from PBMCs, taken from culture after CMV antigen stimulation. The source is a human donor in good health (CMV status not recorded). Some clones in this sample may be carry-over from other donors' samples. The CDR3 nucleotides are TGTGCCAGCAGCCGAACTCTGCAGGAGATGTGGTATAACTATGGCTACACCTTC. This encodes CASSRTLQEMWYNYGYTF.